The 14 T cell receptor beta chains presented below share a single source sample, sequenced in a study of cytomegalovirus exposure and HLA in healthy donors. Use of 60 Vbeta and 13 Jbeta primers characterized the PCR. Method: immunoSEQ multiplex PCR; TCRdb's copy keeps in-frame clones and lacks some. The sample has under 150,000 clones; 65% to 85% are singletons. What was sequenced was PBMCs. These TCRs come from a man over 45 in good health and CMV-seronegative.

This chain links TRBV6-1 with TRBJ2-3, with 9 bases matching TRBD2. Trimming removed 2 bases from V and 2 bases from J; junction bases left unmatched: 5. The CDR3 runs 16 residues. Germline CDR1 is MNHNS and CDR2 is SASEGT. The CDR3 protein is CASSELLAGDTDTQYF. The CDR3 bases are TGTGCCAGCAGTGAACTACTAGCGGGCGACACAGATACGCAGTATTTT.

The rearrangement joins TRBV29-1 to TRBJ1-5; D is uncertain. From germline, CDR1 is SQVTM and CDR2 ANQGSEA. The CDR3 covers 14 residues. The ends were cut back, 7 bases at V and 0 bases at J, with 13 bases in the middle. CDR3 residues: CSARESNSNQPQHF. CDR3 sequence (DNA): TGCAGCGCTCGGGAAAGTAATAGCAATCAGCCCCAGCATTTT.

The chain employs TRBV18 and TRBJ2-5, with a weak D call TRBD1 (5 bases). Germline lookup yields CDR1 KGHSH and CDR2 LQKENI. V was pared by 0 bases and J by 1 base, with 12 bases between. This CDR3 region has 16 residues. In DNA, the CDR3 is TGTGCCAGCTCACCACCATCTGGGGCGTCCCAAGAGACCCAGTACTTC. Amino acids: CASSPPSGASQETQYF.

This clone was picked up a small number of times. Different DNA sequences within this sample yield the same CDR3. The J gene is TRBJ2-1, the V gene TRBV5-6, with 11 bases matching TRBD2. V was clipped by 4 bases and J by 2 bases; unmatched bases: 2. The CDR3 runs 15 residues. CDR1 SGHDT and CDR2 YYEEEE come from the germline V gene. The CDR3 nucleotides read TGTGCCAGCAGCCCGGGACTAGCGGCCTACAATGAGCAGTTCTTC. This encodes CASSPGLAAYNEQFF. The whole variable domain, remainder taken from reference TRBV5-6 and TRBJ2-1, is DAGVTQSPTHLIKTRGQQVTLRCSPKSGHDTVSWYQQALGQGPQFIFQYYEEEERQRGNFPDRFSGHQFPNYSSELNVNALLLGDSALYLCASSPGLAAYNEQFFGPGTRLTVL.

The CDR3 coding sequence is TGTGCCAGCAGTTTAATAACTAGCGGGGGACCGGGAGAGCAGTACTTC. Its protein product is CASSLITSGGPGEQYF. This chain links TRBV27 with TRBJ2-7, with 11 bases identical to TRBD2. This CDR3 is 16 amino acids long. Germline V lookup: CDR1 MNHEY, CDR2 SMNVEV (reference sequence). The junction had 10 bases not matched to a gene; V was cut back by 2 bases and J by 7 bases.

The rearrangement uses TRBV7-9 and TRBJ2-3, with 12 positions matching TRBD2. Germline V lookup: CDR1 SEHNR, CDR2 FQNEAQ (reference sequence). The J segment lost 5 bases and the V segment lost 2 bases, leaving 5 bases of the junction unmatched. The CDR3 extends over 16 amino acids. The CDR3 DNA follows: TGTGCCAGCAGCTTAACTAGCGGGGGGCTCGGAGATACGCAGTATTTT. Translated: CASSLTSGGLGDTQYF.

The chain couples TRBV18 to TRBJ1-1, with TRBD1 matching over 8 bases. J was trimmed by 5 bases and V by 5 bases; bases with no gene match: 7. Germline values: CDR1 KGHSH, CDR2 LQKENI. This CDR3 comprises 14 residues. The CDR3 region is CASSSGQGGTEAFF. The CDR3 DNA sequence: TGTGCCAGCTCAAGCGGACAGGGAGGGACTGAAGCTTTCTTT.

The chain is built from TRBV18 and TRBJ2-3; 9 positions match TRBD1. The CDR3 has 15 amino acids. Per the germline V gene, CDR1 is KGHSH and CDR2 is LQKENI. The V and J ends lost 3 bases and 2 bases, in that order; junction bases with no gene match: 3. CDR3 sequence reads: CASSPGTGTTDTQYF. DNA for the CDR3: TGTGCCAGCTCACCCGGGACAGGGACCACAGATACGCAGTATTTT.

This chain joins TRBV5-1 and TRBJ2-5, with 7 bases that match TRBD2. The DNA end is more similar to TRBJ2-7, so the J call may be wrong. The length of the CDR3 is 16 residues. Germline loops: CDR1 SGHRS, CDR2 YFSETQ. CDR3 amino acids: CASSFGASGDSYEQYF. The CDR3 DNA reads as TGCGCCAGCAGCTTCGGGGCTAGCGGCGACTCCTACGAGCAGTACTTC.

In nucleotides, the CDR3 is TGTGCCAGCAGCTTCGACAGGCAGAACACCGGGGAGCTGTTTTTT. Protein product: CASSFDRQNTGELFF. The rearrangement uses TRBV7-3 and TRBJ2-2, with D perhaps matching TRBD1 (6 bases). Germline-derived CDR1 and CDR2 are SGHTA and FQGTGA. V lost 3 bases and J lost 1, with 9 bases in between. The CDR3 is made up of 15 amino acids.

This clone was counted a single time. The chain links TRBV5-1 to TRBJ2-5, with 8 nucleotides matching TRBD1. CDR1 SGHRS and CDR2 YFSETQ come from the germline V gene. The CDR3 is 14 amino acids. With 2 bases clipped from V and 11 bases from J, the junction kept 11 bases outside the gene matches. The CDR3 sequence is CASSLQDRDPRQYF. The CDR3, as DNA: TGCGCCAGCAGCTTACAGGACAGGGACCCAAGGCAGTACTTC.

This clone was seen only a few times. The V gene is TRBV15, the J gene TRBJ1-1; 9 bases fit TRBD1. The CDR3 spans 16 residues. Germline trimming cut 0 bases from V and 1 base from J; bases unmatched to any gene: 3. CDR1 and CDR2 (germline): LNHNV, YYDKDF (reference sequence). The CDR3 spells CATSRDLTGGNTEAFF. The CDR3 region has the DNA TGTGCCACCAGCAGAGATTTGACAGGGGGGAACACTGAAGCTTTCTTT.

CDR3 residues: CASSETGGGYEQYF. In nucleotides, the CDR3 is TGTGCCAGCAGTGAAACCGGTGGGGGGTACGAGCAGTACTTC. J is TRBJ2-7 and V is TRBV6-1; D is perhaps TRBD2 (6 bases). V lost 2 bases to trimming and J lost 4 bases, with 12 bases between them. The CDR3 loop spans 14 amino acids. Germline V gene lookup returns CDR1 MNHNS and CDR2 SASEGT.

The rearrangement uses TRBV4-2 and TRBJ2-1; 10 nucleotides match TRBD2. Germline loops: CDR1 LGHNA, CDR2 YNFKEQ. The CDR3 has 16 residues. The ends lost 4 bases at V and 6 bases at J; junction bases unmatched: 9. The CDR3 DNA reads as TGTGCCAGCAGCCGTACCGGGACTAGCGAGGGCAATGAGCAGTTCTTC. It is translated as CASSRTGTSEGNEQFF.